Below, 2 T cell receptor beta chains from the same sample are listed, as sequenced in a study of blood T cell repertoires in COVID-19. This table comes from immunoSEQ multiplex PCR, and its TCRdb copy is limited to in-frame clones, with some not included. The repertoire includes under 200,000 clones, more than 70% of them detected once, and approximately 6% sits in the top ten. The material sequenced was peripheral blood. These receptors all come from a man in his forties with active or convalescent COVID-19.

The CDR3 loop is CASSLEIRNPLHF. In DNA, the CDR3 is TGTGCCAGCAGCTTAGAAATTAGAAATCCCCTCCACTTT. The chain uses TRBV11-2 and TRBJ1-6; D gene ambiguous. The germline gives CDR1 SGHAT, CDR2 FQNNGV. CDR3 length: 13 residues. V gave up 0 bases and J gave up 13 bases, with 10 bases separating them.

The J gene is TRBJ2-5, the V gene TRBV2; no clear D. CDR3 length: 11 residues. The germline gives CDR1 SNHLY, CDR2 FYNNEI. The ends were cut back, 7 bases at V and 3 bases at J, with 6 bases in the middle. The CDR3, as DNA: TGTGCCAGCACGGCGGAAGAGACCCAGTACTTC. Encoded protein: CASTAEETQYF.